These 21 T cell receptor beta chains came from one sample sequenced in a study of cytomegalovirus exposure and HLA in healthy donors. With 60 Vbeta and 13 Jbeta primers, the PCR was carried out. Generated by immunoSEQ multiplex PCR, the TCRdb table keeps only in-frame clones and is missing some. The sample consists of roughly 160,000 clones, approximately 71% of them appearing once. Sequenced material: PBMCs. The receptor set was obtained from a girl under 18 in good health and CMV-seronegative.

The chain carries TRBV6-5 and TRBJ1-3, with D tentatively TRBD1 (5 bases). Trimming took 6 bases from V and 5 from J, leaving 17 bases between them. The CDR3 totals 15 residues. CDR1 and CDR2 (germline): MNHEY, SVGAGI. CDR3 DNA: TGTGCCAGCAGCTCCTCCTTTGGGGCCAGAAACACCATATATTTT. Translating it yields CASSSSFGARNTIYF.

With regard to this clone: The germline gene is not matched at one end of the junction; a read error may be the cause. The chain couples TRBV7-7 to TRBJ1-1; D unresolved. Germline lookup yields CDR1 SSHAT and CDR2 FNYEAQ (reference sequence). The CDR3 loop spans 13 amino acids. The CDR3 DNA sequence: TGTGCTAGCAGCTTCCGTATGAACACTGAAGCTTTCTTT. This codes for CASSFRMNTEAFF.

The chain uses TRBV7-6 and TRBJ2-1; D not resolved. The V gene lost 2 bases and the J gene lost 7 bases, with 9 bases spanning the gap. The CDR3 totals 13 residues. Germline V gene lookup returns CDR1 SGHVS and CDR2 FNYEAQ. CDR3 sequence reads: CASSLRLENEQFF. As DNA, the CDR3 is TGTGCCAGCAGCTTACGACTGGAGAATGAGCAGTTCTTC.

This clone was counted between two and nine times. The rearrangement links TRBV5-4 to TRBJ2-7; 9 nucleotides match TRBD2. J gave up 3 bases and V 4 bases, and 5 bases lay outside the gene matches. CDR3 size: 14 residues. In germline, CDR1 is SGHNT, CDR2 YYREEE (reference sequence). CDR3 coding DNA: TGTGCCAGCAGCCTTAGCGGGGGAGTCTACGAGCAGTACTTC. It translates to CASSLSGGVYEQYF.

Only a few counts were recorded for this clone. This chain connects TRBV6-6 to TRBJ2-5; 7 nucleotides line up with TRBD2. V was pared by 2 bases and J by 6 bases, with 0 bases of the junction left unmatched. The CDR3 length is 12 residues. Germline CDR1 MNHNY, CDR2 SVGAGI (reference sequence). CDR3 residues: CASSYSGKTQYF. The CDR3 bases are TGTGCCAGCAGTTACAGCGGGAAGACCCAGTACTTC.

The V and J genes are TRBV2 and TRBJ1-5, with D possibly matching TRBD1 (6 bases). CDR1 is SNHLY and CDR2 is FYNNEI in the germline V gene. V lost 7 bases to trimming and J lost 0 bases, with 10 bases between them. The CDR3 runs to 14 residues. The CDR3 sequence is CASNRVHSNQPQHF. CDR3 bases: TGTGCCAGCAACAGGGTCCATAGCAATCAGCCCCAGCATTTT.

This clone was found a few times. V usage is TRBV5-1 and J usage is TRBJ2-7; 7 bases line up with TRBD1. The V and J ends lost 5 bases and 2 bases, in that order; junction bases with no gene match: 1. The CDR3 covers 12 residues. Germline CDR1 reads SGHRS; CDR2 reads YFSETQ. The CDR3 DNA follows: TGCGCCAGCAGGGGGACAGCCTACGAGCAGTACTTC. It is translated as CASRGTAYEQYF.

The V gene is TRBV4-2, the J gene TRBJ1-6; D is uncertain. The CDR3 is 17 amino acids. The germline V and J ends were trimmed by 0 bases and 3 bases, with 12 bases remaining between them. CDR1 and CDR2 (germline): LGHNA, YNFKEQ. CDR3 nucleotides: TGTGCCAGCAGCCAAGACCGGCAGGAACGCTATAATTCACCCCTCCACTTT. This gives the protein CASSQDRQERYNSPLHF.

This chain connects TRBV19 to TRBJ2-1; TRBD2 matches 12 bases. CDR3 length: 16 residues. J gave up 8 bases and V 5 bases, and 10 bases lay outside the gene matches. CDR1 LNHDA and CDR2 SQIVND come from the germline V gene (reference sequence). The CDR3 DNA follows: TGTGCCAGTAGTTCCTACCCAGGGACTAGCGGGCATGAGCAGTTCTTC. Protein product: CASSSYPGTSGHEQFF.

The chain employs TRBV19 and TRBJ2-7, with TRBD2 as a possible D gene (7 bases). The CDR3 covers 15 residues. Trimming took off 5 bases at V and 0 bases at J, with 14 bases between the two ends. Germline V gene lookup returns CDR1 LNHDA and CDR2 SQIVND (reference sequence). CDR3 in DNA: TGTGCCAGTAGTGCAACAGGGAGGGGCTCCTACGAGCAGTACTTC. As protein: CASSATGRGSYEQYF.

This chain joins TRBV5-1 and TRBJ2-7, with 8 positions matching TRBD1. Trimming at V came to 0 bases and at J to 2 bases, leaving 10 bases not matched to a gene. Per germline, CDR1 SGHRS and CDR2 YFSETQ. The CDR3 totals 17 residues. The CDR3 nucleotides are TGCGCCAGCAGCTTGGTTCAGGGGGCATCTACTACCTACGAGCAGTACTTC. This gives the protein CASSLVQGASTTYEQYF. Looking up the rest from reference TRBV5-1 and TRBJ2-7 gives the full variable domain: KAGVTQTPRYLIKTRGQQVTLSCSPISGHRSVSWYQQTPGQGLQFLFEYFSETQRNKGNFPGRFSGRQFSNSRSEMNVSTLELGDSALYLCASSLVQGASTTYEQYFGPGTRLTVT.

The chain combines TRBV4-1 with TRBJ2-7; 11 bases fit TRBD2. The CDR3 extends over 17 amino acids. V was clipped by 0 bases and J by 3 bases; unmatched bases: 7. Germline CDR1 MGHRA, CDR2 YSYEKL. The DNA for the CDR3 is TGCGCCAGCAGCCAAGATCTGACTAGCGGGGTGATCTACGAGCAGTACTTC. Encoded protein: CASSQDLTSGVIYEQYF.

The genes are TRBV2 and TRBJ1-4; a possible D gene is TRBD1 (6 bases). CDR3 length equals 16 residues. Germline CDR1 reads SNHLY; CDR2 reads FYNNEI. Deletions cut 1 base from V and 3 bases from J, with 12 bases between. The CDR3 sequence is CASSEGLDSANEKLFF. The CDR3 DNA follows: TGTGCCAGCAGTGAAGGCCTGGACAGCGCTAATGAAAAACTGTTTTTT. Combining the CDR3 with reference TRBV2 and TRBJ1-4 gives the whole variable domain EPEVTQTPSHQVTQMGQEVILRCVPISNHLYFYWYRQILGQKVEFLVSFYNNEISEKSEIFDDQFSVERPDGSNFTLKIRSTKLEDSAMYFCASSEGLDSANEKLFFGSGTQLSVL.

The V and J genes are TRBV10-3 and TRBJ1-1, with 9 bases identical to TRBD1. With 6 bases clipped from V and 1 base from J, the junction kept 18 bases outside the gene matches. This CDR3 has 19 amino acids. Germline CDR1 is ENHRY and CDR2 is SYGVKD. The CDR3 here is CAISATLPGTGSRNTEAFF. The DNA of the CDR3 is TGTGCCATCAGCGCTACTCTTCCTGGGACAGGGTCCAGGAACACTGAAGCTTTCTTT.

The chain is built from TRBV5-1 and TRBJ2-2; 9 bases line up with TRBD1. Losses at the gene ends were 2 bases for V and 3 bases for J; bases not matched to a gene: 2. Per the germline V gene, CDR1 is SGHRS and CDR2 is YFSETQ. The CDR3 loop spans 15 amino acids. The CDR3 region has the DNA TGCGCCAGCAGCTTAGGGGACAGGGACACCGGGGAGCTGTTTTTT. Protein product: CASSLGDRDTGELFF. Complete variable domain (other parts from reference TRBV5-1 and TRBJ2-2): KAGVTQTPRYLIKTRGQQVTLSCSPISGHRSVSWYQQTPGQGLQFLFEYFSETQRNKGNFPGRFSGRQFSNSRSEMNVSTLELGDSALYLCASSLGDRDTGELFFGEGSRLTVL.

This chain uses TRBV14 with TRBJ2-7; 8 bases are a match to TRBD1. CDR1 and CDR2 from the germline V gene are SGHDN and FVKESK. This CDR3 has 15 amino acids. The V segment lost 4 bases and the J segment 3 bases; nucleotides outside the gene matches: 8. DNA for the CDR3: TGTGCCAGCAGCCCCTTAAGGACAGGGAACTACGAGCAGTACTTC. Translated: CASSPLRTGNYEQYF.

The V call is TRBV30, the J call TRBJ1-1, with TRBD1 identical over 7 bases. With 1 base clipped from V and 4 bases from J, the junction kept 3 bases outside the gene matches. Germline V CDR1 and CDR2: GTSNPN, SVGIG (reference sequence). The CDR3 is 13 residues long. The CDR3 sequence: CAWSATGATEAFF. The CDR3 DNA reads TGTGCCTGGAGTGCCACAGGGGCCACTGAAGCTTTCTTT.

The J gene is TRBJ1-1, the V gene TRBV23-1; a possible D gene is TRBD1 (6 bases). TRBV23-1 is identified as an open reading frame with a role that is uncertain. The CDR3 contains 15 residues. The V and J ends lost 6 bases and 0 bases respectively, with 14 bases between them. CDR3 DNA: TGCGCCAGCAGCAGCCGGGACACGATGAACACTGAAGCTTTCTTT. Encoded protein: CASSSRDTMNTEAFF.

CDR3 region: CAIGWGQGMNGYTF. The DNA for the CDR3 is TGTGCCATCGGATGGGGGCAGGGGATGAATGGCTACACCTTC. The chain employs TRBV10-3 and TRBJ1-2; D may be TRBD1 (6 bases). V was trimmed by 8 bases and J by 6 bases, leaving 19 bases between them. The CDR3 covers 14 residues. From germline, CDR1 is ENHRY and CDR2 SYGVKD.

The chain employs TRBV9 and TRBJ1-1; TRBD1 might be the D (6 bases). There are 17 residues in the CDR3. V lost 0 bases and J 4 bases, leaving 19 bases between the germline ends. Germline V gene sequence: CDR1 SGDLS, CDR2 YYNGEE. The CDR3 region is CASSVDGIGGLVTEAFF. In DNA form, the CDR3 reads TGTGCCAGCAGCGTAGATGGGATCGGGGGGCTGGTCACTGAAGCTTTCTTT.

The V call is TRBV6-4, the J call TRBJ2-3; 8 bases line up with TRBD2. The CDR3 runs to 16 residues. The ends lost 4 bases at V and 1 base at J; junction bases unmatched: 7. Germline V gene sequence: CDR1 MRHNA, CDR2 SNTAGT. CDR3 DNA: TGTGCCAGCAGTGCGGTGCGGGGGGAAGGCACAGATACGCAGTATTTT. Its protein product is CASSAVRGEGTDTQYF.